This passage covers 5 T cell receptor beta chains from one sample sequenced in a study of early T cells in non-severe SARS-CoV-2 infection. MiXCR was run by TCRdb on the 5' RACE reads, yielding one entry per CDR3 protein. The sample includes around 30,000 distinct CDR3 sequences, 5% to 7% seen only once; the top ten take under 25%. Sample: whole blood. Every receptor here comes from an adult who was a healthcare worker with PCR-confirmed SARS-CoV-2 infection or an uninfected control (not recorded which).

This clonotype appeared a few times. CDR3 nucleotide sequence: TGTGCCACCAGTGACCGGGGACTAGCATTTGGGGATGAGCAGTTCTTC. It encodes CATSDRGLAFGDEQFF. V is TRBV24-1 and J is TRBJ2-1; 9 positions match TRBD2. The CDR3 runs 16 residues. Germline assignment: CDR1 KGHDR and CDR2 SFDVKD. Trimming at V came to 4 bases and at J to 8 bases, leaving 11 bases not matched to a gene.

This clonotype was observed many times. CDR3 region: CASGAGTENEKLFF. The CDR3 DNA reads as TGCGCCAGCGGAGCCGGGACTGAGAATGAAAAACTGTTTTTT. The rearrangement links TRBV10-1 to TRBJ1-4, with D perhaps matching TRBD1 (5 bases). The V end lost 8 bases, the J end lost 5 bases, and 15 bases lay between the germline ends. The CDR3 has 14 residues. Looked up from germline, CDR1 is WNHNN and CDR2 is SYGVQD (reference sequence).

The table lists this clonotype with many counts. V and J are TRBV20-1 and TRBJ2-1; TRBD1 or TRBD2 may be the D gene (6 bases each). The length of the CDR3 is 16 residues. V lost 0 bases, J lost 3 bases, and 15 bases lay in between. CDR1 and CDR2 from the germline V gene are DFQATT and SNEGSKA (reference sequence). The CDR3 region is CSARDPAGGDYNEQFF. The CDR3, as DNA: TGCAGTGCTAGAGATCCCGCCGGGGGCGACTACAATGAGCAGTTCTTC.

V gene TRBV19 combines with J gene TRBJ2-1, with TRBD1 matching 10 bases. This CDR3 is built from 15 residues. Trimming at V came to 5 bases and at J to 5 bases, leaving 6 bases not matched to a gene. Germline CDR1 LNHDA, CDR2 SQIVND (reference sequence). The CDR3 DNA sequence: TGTGCCAGTAGTCCCCGGACAGGGGGGAACAATGAGCAGTTCTTC. It is translated as CASSPRTGGNNEQFF.

This clonotype was picked up many times. The chain links TRBV29-1 to TRBJ1-1; no firm D call. The germline gives CDR1 SQVTM, CDR2 ANQGSEA. The CDR3 is made up of 13 amino acids. V lost 3 bases, J lost 4 bases, and 12 bases lay in between. The CDR3 spells CSVDNPLSTEAFF. As DNA, the CDR3 is TGCAGCGTTGACAACCCTCTGAGCACTGAAGCTTTCTTT.